One sample yielded the 27 T cell receptor beta chains listed below, sequenced in a study of vaccination effects on CD4 cells after COVID-19. Repertoires were generated with immunoSEQ multiplex PCR, while TCRdb's copy carries only in-frame clones and drops some. Here the sample spans some 65,000 clones, approximately 79% being singletons. After expansion with viral peptide pools in the ViraFEST assay, antigen-specific CD4+ T cells were sequenced. Following an approximately eleven-day culture, CD4+ T cells were purified. In the vaccine recipients, nucleocapsid antibodies were negative and there was no prior SARS-CoV-2 infection. What these receptors recognize is not known. Source: CD4+ T cells from PBMCs cultured with HCoV-NL63 spike peptides, taken before COVID-19 vaccination. All receptors derive from a human donor who received a COVID-19 vaccine.

The CDR3 DNA is TGTGCCAGCAGTCTACTAGTCAGCATGAACACTGAAGCTTTCTTT. It specifies CASSLLVSMNTEAFF. The rearrangement links TRBV7-2 to TRBJ1-1, with unresolved D. Between the trimmed V and J ends, which lost 6 bases and 0 bases, there was a span of 14 bases. Germline CDR1 reads SGHTA; CDR2 reads FQGNSA. CDR3 size: 15 residues.

This clone was detected once. The V gene is TRBV7-3, the J gene TRBJ2-1; 13 nucleotides agree with TRBD2. This CDR3 is built from 17 residues. After removal of 0 bases from V and 7 bases from J, the junction contained 6 bases not matched to a gene. The germline gives CDR1 SGHTA, CDR2 FQGTGA. In DNA, the CDR3 is TGTGCCAGCAGCTTAACCCCACTAGCGGGGGGGCCGAATGAGCAGTTCTTC. This sequence encodes CASSLTPLAGGPNEQFF.

The DNA for the CDR3 is TGTGCCACCACTGCGGGACCGTTTTCCGGCTACACCTTC. It translates to CATTAGPFSGYTF. The chain employs TRBV24-1 and TRBJ1-2; a possible D gene is TRBD1 (5 bases). Trimming removed 8 bases at V and 8 bases at J, with 17 bases between. CDR3 size: 13 residues. CDR1 is KGHDR and CDR2 is SFDVKD in the germline V gene.

This clone was counted a few times. The chain links TRBV18 to TRBJ1-5, with TRBD1 matching 7 bases. Trimming cost V 6 bases and J 3 bases; bases outside gene matches: 11. Per the germline V gene, CDR1 is KGHSH and CDR2 is LQKENI. This CDR3 has 16 residues. Here the CDR3 DNA reads TGTGCCAGCTCGGACCAGGGGGGACAGAACAATCAGCCCCAGCATTTT. Translation gives CASSDQGGQNNQPQHF.

This clone was recorded once. V usage is TRBV24-1 and J usage is TRBJ2-3, with D possibly being TRBD2 (6 bases). V was cut by 4 bases and J by 5 bases, with 12 bases left in between. The CDR3 loop spans 14 amino acids. The germline gives CDR1 KGHDR, CDR2 SFDVKD. In DNA, the CDR3 is TGTGCCACCAGTGACCGACTAGTTCAAGATACGCAGTATTTT. Translating gives CATSDRLVQDTQYF.

This chain joins TRBV11-2 and TRBJ1-5; D unclear. The V end was cut by 3 bases, the J end by 6 bases, with 9 bases between. Germline V gene data show CDR1 as SGHAT and CDR2 as FQNNGV. The CDR3 is 13 residues long. This CDR3 is CASSFSRTQPQHF. The DNA for the CDR3 is TGTGCCAGCAGCTTCTCTAGGACTCAGCCCCAGCATTTT.

The CDR3 region has the DNA TGTGCCAGCAGTCCCGGTCTGGGAGCCGGGGAGCTGTTTTTT. This codes for CASSPGLGAGELFF. This chain uses TRBV6-4 with TRBJ2-2; D might be TRBD2 (5 bases). V lost 5 bases to trimming and J lost 6 bases, with 13 bases between them. The CDR3 covers 14 residues. CDR1 and CDR2 from the germline V gene are MRHNA and SNTAGT.

V and J are TRBV7-3 and TRBJ2-5; TRBD2 agrees at 8 bases. Germline CDR1 is SGHTA and CDR2 is FQGTGA. Trimming removed 3 bases from V and 3 bases from J; junction bases left unmatched: 3. CDR3 size: 14 residues. The CDR3 bases are TGTGCCAGCAGCTTTGGGCGGGAGGAAGAGACCCAGTACTTC. It is translated as CASSFGREEETQYF.

The rearrangement joins TRBV6-5 to TRBJ2-7; D is perhaps TRBD2 (5 bases). Trimming shortened V by 6 bases and J by 1 base, and 13 bases separated the two germline ends. The CDR3 runs to 14 residues. Germline CDR1 reads MNHEY; CDR2 reads SVGAGI. For the CDR3, the DNA is TGTGCCAGCAGCTACAACCCGGGGTCCTACGAGCAGTACGTC. Its protein is CASSYNPGSYEQYV.

DNA for the CDR3: TGCGCCAGCAGCTTGGATCCCGGGGTAGCACGAGAGACCCAGTACTTC. Translated, it gives CASSLDPGVARETQYF. The chain has TRBV5-1 and TRBJ2-5; D is possibly TRBD2 (5 bases). The CDR3 totals 16 residues. The germline gives CDR1 SGHRS, CDR2 YFSETQ. Trimming stripped 0 bases from V and 4 bases from J, with 16 bases between.

CDR3 residues: CASSPRQGQPQHF. In DNA form, the CDR3 reads TGTGCCAGCAGTCCGAGACAGGGTCAGCCCCAGCATTTT. The chain links TRBV6-5 to TRBJ1-5, with 7 bases identical to TRBD1. Per the germline V gene, CDR1 is MNHEY and CDR2 is SVGAGI. The CDR3 consists of 13 residues. Trimming removed 5 bases from V and 6 bases from J; junction bases left unmatched: 4.

The V call is TRBV7-3, the J call TRBJ2-2, with D perhaps TRBD1 (7 bases). The V end lost 3 bases, the J end lost 8 bases, and 16 bases lay between the germline ends. The CDR3 is 15 residues long. In germline, CDR1 is SGHTA, CDR2 FQGTGA. CDR3 amino acids: CASSFGQAGWGELFF. The CDR3 DNA reads TGTGCCAGCAGCTTCGGACAGGCGGGATGGGGGGAGCTGTTTTTT.

The J gene is TRBJ1-2, the V gene TRBV19; D is possibly TRBD1 (5 bases). The length of the CDR3 is 12 residues. Trimming took 9 bases from V and 5 from J, leaving 13 bases between them. Germline CDR1 is LNHDA and CDR2 is SQIVND (reference sequence). In DNA form, the CDR3 reads TGTGCCAGCCTCGACAGTGGGTATGGCTACACCTTC. Translating it yields CASLDSGYGYTF.

The genes are TRBV7-3 and TRBJ1-6; D might be TRBD1 (5 bases). The CDR3 contains 17 residues. The germline V and J ends were trimmed by 2 bases and 1 base, with 12 bases remaining between them. Germline V gene lookup returns CDR1 SGHTA and CDR2 FQGTGA. The CDR3 DNA reads TGTGCCAGCAGCTTATTGGGACCTTTATCCTATAATTCACCCCTCCACTTT. Translating gives CASSLLGPLSYNSPLHF. The variable domain in full, completed from reference TRBV7-3 and TRBJ1-6, reads GAGVSQTPSNKVTEKGKYVELRCDPISGHTALYWYRQSLGQGPEFLIYFQGTGAADDSGLPNDRFFAVRPEGSVSTLKIQRTERGDSAVYLCASSLLGPLSYNSPLHFGNGTRLTVT.

The chain uses TRBV18 and TRBJ2-5; maybe TRBD1 (5 bases). Germline CDR1 KGHSH, CDR2 LQKENI. The CDR3 is made up of 14 amino acids. V lost 2 bases and J lost 4, with 11 bases in between. The chain's CDR3 is CASSPGSRGETQYF. DNA for the CDR3: TGTGCCAGCTCACCAGGATCTAGGGGAGAGACCCAGTACTTC. Combining the CDR3 with reference TRBV18 and TRBJ2-5 gives the whole variable domain NAGVMQNPRHLVRRRGQEARLRCSPMKGHSHVYWYRQLPEEGLKFMVYLQKENIIDESGMPKERFSAEFPKEGPSILRIQQVVRGDSAAYFCASSPGSRGETQYFGPGTRLLVL.

This clone is a singleton in its sample. The chain has TRBV24-1 and TRBJ2-3; D unclear. Germline values: CDR1 KGHDR, CDR2 SFDVKD. V lost 2 bases and J lost 0, with 5 bases in between. The CDR3 consists of 14 residues. The CDR3, as DNA: TGTGCCACCAGTGATTACTCTAGCACAGATACGCAGTATTTT. Encoded protein: CATSDYSSTDTQYF.

As regards this clone: The same CDR3 is also encoded by other DNA sequences in this sample. The V call is TRBV6-5, the J call TRBJ2-6, with TRBD1 matching over 7 bases. Germline V gene lookup returns CDR1 MNHEY and CDR2 SVGAGI. Unmatched junction bases numbered 4, after V lost 6 bases and J lost 2 bases. CDR3 length: 15 amino acids. The CDR3: CASSRTGAGANVLTF. The CDR3 nucleotides are TGTGCCAGCAGCCGCACAGGGGCTGGGGCCAACGTCCTGACTTTC.

The rearrangement uses TRBV6-5 and TRBJ2-1; 8 nucleotides align to TRBD2. The J segment lost 8 bases and the V segment lost 0 bases, leaving 3 bases of the junction unmatched. Germline-derived CDR1 and CDR2 are MNHEY and SVGAGI. The CDR3 totals 14 residues. CDR3 DNA sequence: TGTGCCAGCAGTTACTCGAGGACTAGCCATGAGCAGTTCTTC. Translated, it gives CASSYSRTSHEQFF.

The rearrangement links TRBV12-3 or TRBV12-4 to TRBJ1-3, with a possible D match to TRBD1 (6 bases). This CDR3 spans 13 amino acids. V was clipped by 2 bases and J by 12 bases, with 14 bases between them. The CDR3 sequence: CASSLYREGHIYF. The CDR3 region has the DNA TGTGCCAGCAGTTTATACAGGGAGGGACACATATATTTT.

V and J are TRBV18 and TRBJ1-5, with TRBD1 matching over 7 bases. CDR1 and CDR2 from the germline V gene are KGHSH and LQKENI. This CDR3 region has 15 residues. V lost 4 bases and J lost 3; bases outside the gene matches: 6. Here the CDR3 reads CASSLLGQTNQPQHF. The CDR3, as DNA: TGTGCCAGCTCACTGTTGGGACAGACCAATCAGCCCCAGCATTTT.

V and J are TRBV18 and TRBJ1-4; weak D call: TRBD1 (5 bases). CDR1 and CDR2 (germline): KGHSH, LQKENI. V shed 3 bases and J shed 0 bases, with 14 bases lying between them. The CDR3 is 17 amino acids. The CDR3 DNA is TGTGCCAGCTCACCCCTCGACAGAGGCGCAACTAATGAAAAACTGTTTTTT. Protein product: CASSPLDRGATNEKLFF.

The chain is built from TRBV5-8 and TRBJ2-5, with D possibly being TRBD2 (5 bases). This CDR3 has 15 amino acids. With 1 base removed from V and 2 bases from J, the gap between germline ends came to 12 bases. Germline lookup yields CDR1 SGHTS and CDR2 YDEGEE. CDR3 bases: TGTGCCAGCAGCTTGAACGGACTCCCACAAGAGACCCAGTACTTC. The encoded protein is CASSLNGLPQETQYF.

The chain combines TRBV7-3 with TRBJ2-2, with a possible D match to TRBD2 (7 bases). V was clipped by 5 bases and J by 3 bases, with 16 bases between them. From germline, CDR1 is SGHTA and CDR2 FQGTGA. The CDR3 has 16 amino acids. CDR3 in amino acids: CASSKGGGGDTGELFF. CDR3 nucleotide sequence: TGTGCCAGCAGCAAAGGAGGGGGGGGCGACACCGGGGAGCTGTTTTTT.

The CDR3 region has the DNA TGTGCCAGCAGTCCTCACCCACAGGCGGAAGCTTTCTTT. Translating gives CASSPHPQAEAFF. The chain has TRBV28 and TRBJ1-1, with a possible D match to TRBD1 (5 bases). The V gene's germline CDR1 is MDHEN and CDR2 SYDVKM. This CDR3 contains 13 residues. Trimming removed 5 bases from V and 8 bases from J, with 15 bases in between.

The gene calls are TRBV9 and TRBJ2-1; 10 positions match TRBD2. CDR1 and CDR2 from the germline V gene are SGDLS and YYNGEE. Germline trimming cut 3 bases from V and 8 bases from J; bases unmatched to any gene: 5. The length of the CDR3 is 14 residues. For the CDR3, the DNA is TGTGCCAGCAGCGAGCGGGGGGGTTTTGATGAGCAGTTCTTC. It encodes CASSERGGFDEQFF. Drawing the rest from reference TRBV9 and TRBJ2-1, the complete variable domain is DSGVTQTPKHLITATGQRVTLRCSPRSGDLSVYWYQQSLDQGLQFLIQYYNGEERAKGNILERFSAQQFPDLHSELNLSSLELGDSALYFCASSERGGFDEQFFGPGTRLTVL.

The chain links TRBV24-1 to TRBJ2-5, with unresolved D. Between the trimmed V and J ends, which lost 12 bases and 5 bases, there was a span of 18 bases. CDR3 length equals 13 residues. Germline lookup yields CDR1 KGHDR and CDR2 SFDVKD. The CDR3 DNA reads TGTGCCTCCGGCGGTGGCGGTCGGGAGACCCAGTACTTC. It translates to CASGGGGRETQYF.

CDR3 bases: TGCGCCAGCAACTATGCGGGAGCGAGAGAGACCCAGTACTTC. Amino acid sequence: CASNYAGARETQYF. The chain couples TRBV5-1 to TRBJ2-5; TRBD2 matches 7 bases. The CDR3 length is 14 residues. V shed 6 bases and J 4 bases; nucleotides not matched to a gene: 9. Germline loops: CDR1 SGHRS, CDR2 YFSETQ.